These 24 T cell receptor beta chains were sequenced from one sample in a study of T cells in narcolepsy. Data came from immunoSEQ multiplex PCR; TCRdb stores just in-frame clones and leaves some out. The table records nearly 35,000 clones, less than 90% of them present only once. The sequencing sample was made of memory (CD45RA-) CD4+ T cells from blood. Receptor source: a human donor in good health.

This clone was recorded once. The chain is built from TRBV11-2 and TRBJ1-4; D call uncertain. From germline, CDR1 is SGHAT and CDR2 FQNNGV. Trimming cost V 4 bases and J 14 bases, with 14 bases left between them. This CDR3 comprises 12 residues. CDR3 coding DNA: TGTGCCAGCAGCTCCGTAGAGGGAATTCTGTTTTTT. Translation gives CASSSVEGILFF.

The chain recombines TRBV14 with TRBJ1-1; possible D gene TRBD1, 5 bases. This CDR3 is 15 amino acids long. Per germline, CDR1 SGHDN and CDR2 FVKESK. Deletions cut 2 bases from V and 5 bases from J, with 15 bases between. The CDR3 DNA sequence: TGTGCCAGCAGCCAACAGCGGCAGGGAGGGACTGAAGCTTTCTTT. Its translation: CASSQQRQGGTEAFF.

The chain joins TRBV7-8 to TRBJ1-4, with a weak D call TRBD1 (5 bases). This CDR3 has 13 amino acids. Germline-derived CDR1 and CDR2 are SGHVS and FQNEAQ. V was shortened by 0 bases and J by 11 bases, with 10 bases between the two germline ends. The CDR3, as DNA: TGTGCCAGCAGCTTAGCGGGGGTCGGGAAACTGTTTTTT. Translating gives CASSLAGVGKLFF.

This clone was seen once. V is TRBV7-3 and J is TRBJ2-2, with TRBD2 matching over 13 bases. Unmatched junction bases numbered 5, after V lost 4 bases and J lost 6 bases. This CDR3 has 16 residues. The germline V gene encodes CDR1 SGHTA and CDR2 FQGTGA. DNA of the CDR3: TGTGCCAGCAGCTCCGCGGGACTAGCGGGATCCGGGGAGCTGTTTTTT. This encodes CASSSAGLAGSGELFF.

The CDR3 region is CASNTLAGIGQPQHF. CDR3 DNA: TGTGCCAGCAATACCCTGGCAGGGATTGGTCAGCCCCAGCATTTT. The rearrangement uses TRBV2 and TRBJ1-5; weak D call: TRBD1 (5 bases). The ends were cut back, 7 bases at V and 6 bases at J, with 19 bases in the middle. Germline CDR1 and CDR2: SNHLY and FYNNEI. The CDR3 contains 15 residues.

The chain has TRBV7-2 and TRBJ2-5, with 7 bases that match TRBD1. CDR3 length equals 14 residues. Trimming took 7 bases from V and 0 from J; bases not matched to a gene: 5. Germline V gene lookup returns CDR1 SGHTA and CDR2 FQGNSA. The CDR3 DNA is TGTGCCAGCACCCCGGGACAGCACCAAGAGACCCAGTACTTC. This gives the protein CASTPGQHQETQYF. The complete variable domain, with remaining parts taken from reference TRBV7-2 and TRBJ2-5, reads GAGVSQSPSNKVTEKGKDVELRCDPISGHTALYWYRQSLGQGLEFLIYFQGNSAPDKSGLPSDRFSAERTGGSVSTLTIQRTQQEDSAVYLCASTPGQHQETQYFGPGTRLLVL.

This chain joins TRBV4-3 and TRBJ2-2; D uncertain. The CDR3 is made up of 15 amino acids. Trimming left V 0 bases short and J 3 bases short, with 8 bases between. Germline V CDR1 and CDR2: LGHNA, YSLEER. The CDR3: CASSQEGQHTGELFF. The CDR3 DNA is TGCGCCAGCAGCCAAGAGGGTCAGCACACCGGGGAGCTGTTTTTT.

V gene TRBV7-9 combines with J gene TRBJ2-7; a possible D gene is TRBD2 (5 bases). V was pared by 7 bases and J by 7 bases, with 23 bases between. CDR1 and CDR2 from the germline V gene are SEHNR and FQNEAQ (reference sequence). The CDR3 has 15 amino acids. The CDR3 DNA sequence: TGTGCCAGCACCACCGAGGGATTGCCGGGTATGGAGCAGTACTTC. This encodes CASTTEGLPGMEQYF.

This chain uses TRBV25-1 with TRBJ2-7; D is ambiguous. The CDR3 has 13 residues. CDR1 is MGHDK, CDR2 SYGVNS, per germline. V was trimmed by 4 bases and J by 0 bases, leaving 7 bases between them. CDR3: CASSVPRSYEQYF. The CDR3 DNA reads TGTGCCAGCAGTGTCCCCCGCTCCTACGAGCAGTACTTC.

The chain carries TRBV5-1 and TRBJ2-3, with a possible D match to TRBD2 (5 bases). The CDR3 extends over 11 amino acids. Germline CDR1 is SGHRS and CDR2 is YFSETQ. V was trimmed by 4 bases and J by 10 bases, leaving 10 bases between them. This chain's CDR3 is CASSGSSAQYF. The CDR3 DNA reads as TGCGCCAGCAGCGGGAGCTCGGCGCAGTATTTT.

This clone appeared a single time. For the CDR3, the DNA is TGTGCCAGCAGCCCCTCGGGGGGCCGGAATGAGCAGTTCTTC. Residues: CASSPSGGRNEQFF. The chain is built from TRBV11-3 and TRBJ2-1, with D possibly being TRBD2 (7 bases). The V end was cut by 5 bases, the J end by 7 bases, with 15 bases between. Germline assignment: CDR1 SGHNT and CDR2 YENEEA. The CDR3 loop spans 14 amino acids.

In this sample, this clone turned up a few times. The gene calls are TRBV27 and TRBJ2-1; tentative D call: TRBD1 (7 bases). CDR1 MNHEY and CDR2 SMNVEV come from the germline V gene (reference sequence). The CDR3 consists of 15 residues. V lost 1 base, J lost 8 bases, and 15 bases lay in between. In DNA form, the CDR3 reads TGTGCCAGCAGTTTATATCGAGGAGGGGGCTATGAGCAGTTCTTC. Encoded protein: CASSLYRGGGYEQFF.

The chain couples TRBV5-4 to TRBJ2-5, with 10 positions matching TRBD2. V gave up 4 bases and J gave up 5 bases; unmatched junction bases: 11. This CDR3 is 16 amino acids long. Germline V gives CDR1 SGHNT, CDR2 YYREEE (reference sequence). The CDR3 nucleotides read TGTGCCAGCAGCCCGCCGGGACTAGCGACCCCCGAGACCCAGTACTTC. Protein sequence: CASSPPGLATPETQYF. Full variable domain (remainder filled in from reference TRBV5-4 and TRBJ2-5): ETGVTQSPTHLIKTRGQQVTLRCSSQSGHNTVSWYQQALGQGPQFIFQYYREEENGRGNFPPRFSGLQFPNYSSELNVNALELDDSALYLCASSPPGLATPETQYFGPGTRLLVL.

The V and J genes are TRBV11-2 and TRBJ1-1, with TRBD1 identical over 8 bases. The CDR3 runs 17 residues. Unmatched junction bases numbered 17, after V lost 5 bases and J lost 6 bases. Germline values: CDR1 SGHAT, CDR2 FQNNGV. The CDR3, as DNA: TGTGCCAGCAGCGATTTCGACAGGGGATTAAAGCGGTCTGAAGCTTTCTTT. It is translated as CASSDFDRGLKRSEAFF.

This chain joins TRBV19 and TRBJ1-5; 8 bases line up with TRBD1. The CDR3 is made up of 14 amino acids. In germline, CDR1 is LNHDA, CDR2 SQIVND (reference sequence). J lost 5 bases, V lost 7 bases, and 7 bases had no gene match. CDR3 coding DNA: TGTGCCAGTAAGGACGGACAGGGTTATCAGCCCCAGCATTTT. Encoded protein: CASKDGQGYQPQHF.

The chain combines TRBV9 with TRBJ2-7; 8 positions match TRBD2. The CDR3 runs to 15 residues. Germline V gene lookup returns CDR1 SGDLS and CDR2 YYNGEE. V lost 0 bases, J lost 7 bases, and 9 bases stayed unmatched. For the CDR3, the DNA is TGTGCCAGCAGCGTAGACGCGGGAGGCGAGAGGGAGCAGTACTTC. Its protein is CASSVDAGGEREQYF.

The genes are TRBV12-5 and TRBJ1-5, with D uncertain. Per the germline V gene, CDR1 is LGHNT and CDR2 is FRNRAP. This CDR3 has 13 residues. Between the trimmed V and J ends, which lost 3 bases and 4 bases, there was a span of 7 bases. CDR3: CASGFHGNQPQHF. The CDR3 region has the DNA TGTGCTAGTGGTTTCCACGGGAATCAGCCCCAGCATTTT.

DNA for the CDR3: TGCGCCAGCAGCTTATACAGTAATGGAAACACCATATATTTT. This gives the protein CASSLYSNGNTIYF. The chain uses TRBV5-1 and TRBJ1-3; D not certain. Germline V lookup: CDR1 SGHRS, CDR2 YFSETQ. This CDR3 has 14 residues. Trimming removed 2 bases at V and 3 bases at J, with 9 bases between.

V is TRBV15 and J is TRBJ1-1, with D unclear. V lost 1 base to trimming and J lost 4 bases, with 13 bases between them. The CDR3 extends over 15 amino acids. CDR1 and CDR2 from the germline V gene are LNHNV and YYDKDF (reference sequence). The DNA for the CDR3 is TGTGCCACCAGCAGAGGCGGCAGCTCGCTCACTGAAGCTTTCTTT. Protein product: CATSRGGSSLTEAFF.

This clone was counted a single time. This rearrangement joins TRBV20-1 to TRBJ1-1; D call uncertain. V dropped 1 base and J dropped 9 bases, with 9 bases sitting between them. CDR1 is DFQATT, CDR2 SNEGSKA, per germline (reference sequence). This CDR3 has 11 residues. The CDR3 protein is CSARVVGQAFF. CDR3 nucleotide sequence: TGCAGTGCTAGAGTTGTTGGTCAAGCTTTCTTT.

This clone has a handful of counts. V usage is TRBV4-2 and J usage is TRBJ2-7; tentative D call: TRBD2 (7 bases). The V gene lost 5 bases and the J gene lost 3 bases, with 14 bases spanning the gap. Germline V lookup: CDR1 LGHNA, CDR2 YNFKEQ. The CDR3 length is 14 residues. CDR3 DNA sequence: TGTGCCAGCAGCTGGAGGGGGGGGAGCTACGAGCAGTACTTC. Its protein product is CASSWRGGSYEQYF.

The V and J genes are TRBV5-1 and TRBJ2-7, with 8 nucleotides matching TRBD2. This CDR3 spans 14 amino acids. CDR1 and CDR2 (germline): SGHRS, YFSETQ. V trimming: 4 bases; J trimming: 4 bases; junction bases outside the gene matches: 7. The CDR3 nucleotides are TGCGCCAGCAGCCCCGGACTAGCAGGGTACGAGCAGTACTTC. It yields the protein CASSPGLAGYEQYF.

This clone ranks as medium-sized. This chain joins TRBV6-5 and TRBJ2-7; D may be TRBD2 (7 bases). The V gene lost 1 base and the J gene lost 2 bases, with 15 bases spanning the gap. The CDR3 length is 16 residues. The germline CDR1 and CDR2 sequences are MNHEY and SVGAGI. The CDR3 is CASSYWGGYLPYEQYF. In nucleotides, the CDR3 is TGTGCCAGCAGTTACTGGGGGGGCTACCTACCCTACGAGCAGTACTTC.

The chain combines TRBV19 with TRBJ1-2; 9 nucleotides align to TRBD1. V lost 3 bases to trimming and J lost 6 bases; unmatched junction nucleotides: 5. The CDR3 is made up of 14 amino acids. The germline V gene has CDR1 LNHDA and CDR2 SQIVND (reference sequence). The DNA for the CDR3 is TGTGCCAGTAGTATCGGAAGGACAGGGGATGGCTACACCTTC. It specifies CASSIGRTGDGYTF.